Reported below is one T cell receptor beta chain. V trimming: 4 bases; J trimming: 0 bases; junction bases outside the gene matches: 9. The CDR3 sequence is 17 residues long. Germline-derived CDR1 and CDR2 are SGHTA and FQGNSA. The data were taken from a study of blood T cell repertoires in COVID-19. Study details: Acute-phase and convalescent COVID-19 samples originated in the United States, Italy and Spain. PBMCs, B-cell-depleted T cells, or T cells were the source of the cDNA or gDNA that made up the material.

Original data processing: Amplification from reference gene primers served as the basis for estimated nucleated cell counts. Repertoires were generated with immunoSEQ multiplex PCR, while TCRdb's copy carries only in-frame clones and drops some. V, J and clone size were drawn from that table, and D and trimming were deduced from the DNA. The sample has about 76,000 clones; about 84% are singletons. The gene calls are TRBV7-2 and TRBJ2-7; 10 bases fit TRBD2. This TCR was sampled from a human donor in a cohort sampled during active COVID-19. Sequencing was carried out using peripheral blood. Here the CDR3 reads CASSYGTSVLISYEQYF. The CDR3 nucleotides read TGTGCCAGCAGCTACGGGACTAGCGTACTTATCTCCTACGAGCAGTACTTC.